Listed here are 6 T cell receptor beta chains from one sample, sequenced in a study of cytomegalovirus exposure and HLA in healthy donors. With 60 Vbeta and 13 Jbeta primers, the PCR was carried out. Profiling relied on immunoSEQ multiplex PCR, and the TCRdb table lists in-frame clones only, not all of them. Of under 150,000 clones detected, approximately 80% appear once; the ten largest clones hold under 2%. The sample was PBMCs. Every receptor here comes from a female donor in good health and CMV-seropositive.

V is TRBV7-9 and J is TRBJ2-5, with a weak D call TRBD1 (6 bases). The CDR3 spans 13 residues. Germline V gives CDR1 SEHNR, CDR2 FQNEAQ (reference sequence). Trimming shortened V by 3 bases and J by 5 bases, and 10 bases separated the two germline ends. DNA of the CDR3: TGTGCCAGCAGCTTTGGGGACACTGAGACCCAGTACTTC. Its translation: CASSFGDTETQYF.

CDR3 nucleotide sequence: TGTGCCAGCAGTGTCTCGACTAGCGGAGGATACGAGCAGTACTTC. It translates to CASSVSTSGGYEQYF. The chain has TRBV6-1 and TRBJ2-7; 9 positions match TRBD2. Germline values: CDR1 MNHNS, CDR2 SASEGT. This CDR3 has 15 amino acids. V was pared by 4 bases and J by 4 bases, with 8 bases of the junction left unmatched.

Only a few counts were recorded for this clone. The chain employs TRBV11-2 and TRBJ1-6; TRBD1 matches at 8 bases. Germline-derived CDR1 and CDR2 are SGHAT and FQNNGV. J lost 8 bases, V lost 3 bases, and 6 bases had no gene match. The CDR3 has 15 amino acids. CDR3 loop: CASSFGTGKDSPLHF. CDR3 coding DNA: TGTGCCAGCAGCTTTGGGACAGGAAAAGATTCACCCCTCCACTTT.

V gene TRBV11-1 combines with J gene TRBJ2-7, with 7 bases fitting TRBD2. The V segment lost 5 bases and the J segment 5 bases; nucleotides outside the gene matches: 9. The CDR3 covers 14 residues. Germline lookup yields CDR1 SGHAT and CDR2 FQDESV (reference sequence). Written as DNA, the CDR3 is TGTGCCAGCAGCCCGGGACTACTCGGCCACGAGCAGTACTTC. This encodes CASSPGLLGHEQYF.

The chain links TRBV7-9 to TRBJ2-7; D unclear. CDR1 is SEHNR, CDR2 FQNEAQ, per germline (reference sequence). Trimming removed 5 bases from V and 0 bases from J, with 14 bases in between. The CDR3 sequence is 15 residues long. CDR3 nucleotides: TGTGCCAGCAGCCCCACCCAGGTCGACTCCTACGAGCAGTACTTC. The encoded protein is CASSPTQVDSYEQYF.

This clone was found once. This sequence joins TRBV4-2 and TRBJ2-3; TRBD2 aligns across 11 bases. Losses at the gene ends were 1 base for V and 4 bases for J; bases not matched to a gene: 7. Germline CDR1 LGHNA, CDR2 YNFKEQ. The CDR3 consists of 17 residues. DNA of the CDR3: TGTGCCAGCAGCCAAGGTACCGGGACTAGCGGATCAGATACGCAGTATTTT. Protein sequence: CASSQGTGTSGSDTQYF.